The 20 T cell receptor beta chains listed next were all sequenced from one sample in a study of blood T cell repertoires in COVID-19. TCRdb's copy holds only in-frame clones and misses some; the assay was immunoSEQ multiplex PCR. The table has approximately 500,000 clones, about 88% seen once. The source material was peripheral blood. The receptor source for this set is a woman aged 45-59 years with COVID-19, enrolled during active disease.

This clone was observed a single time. CDR3 sequence reads: CAWTPGLSNQPQHF. CDR3 sequence (DNA): TGTGCCTGGACCCCGGGACTGAGCAATCAGCCCCAGCATTTT. The V gene is TRBV30, the J gene TRBJ1-5, with D possibly matching TRBD1 (5 bases). Looked up from germline, CDR1 is GTSNPN and CDR2 is SVGIG (reference sequence). The CDR3 totals 14 residues. V lost 4 bases and J lost 1, with 11 bases in between. Full variable domain (missing parts from reference TRBV30 and TRBJ1-5): SQTIHQWPATLVQPVGSPLSLECTVEGTSNPNLYWYRQAAGRGLQLLFYSVGIGQISSEVPQNLSASRPQDRQFILSSKKLLLSDSGFYLCAWTPGLSNQPQHFGDGTRLSIL.

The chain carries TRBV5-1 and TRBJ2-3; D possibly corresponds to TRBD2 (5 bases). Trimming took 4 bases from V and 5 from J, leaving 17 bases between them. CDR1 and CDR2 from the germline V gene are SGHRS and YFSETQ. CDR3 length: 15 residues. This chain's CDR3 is CASSRENSPRDTQYF. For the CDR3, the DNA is TGCGCCAGCAGCCGGGAAAATTCCCCTCGAGATACGCAGTATTTT.

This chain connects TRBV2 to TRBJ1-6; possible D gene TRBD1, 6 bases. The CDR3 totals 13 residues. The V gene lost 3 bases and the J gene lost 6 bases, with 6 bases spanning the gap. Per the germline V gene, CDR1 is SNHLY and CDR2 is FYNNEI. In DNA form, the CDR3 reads TGTGCCAGCAGTGAGGACAGTAATTCACCCCTCCACTTT. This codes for CASSEDSNSPLHF. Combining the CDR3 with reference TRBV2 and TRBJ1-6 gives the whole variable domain EPEVTQTPSHQVTQMGQEVILRCVPISNHLYFYWYRQILGQKVEFLVSFYNNEISEKSEIFDDQFSVERPDGSNFTLKIRSTKLEDSAMYFCASSEDSNSPLHFGNGTRLTVT.

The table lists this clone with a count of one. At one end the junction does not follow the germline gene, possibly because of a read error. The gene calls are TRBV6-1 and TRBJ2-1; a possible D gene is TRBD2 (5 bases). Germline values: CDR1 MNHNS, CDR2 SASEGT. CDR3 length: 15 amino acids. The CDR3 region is CASTEGTSSYNEQFF. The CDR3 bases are TGTGCCAGCACTGAAGGAACTAGCTCCTACAATGAGCAGTTCTTC.

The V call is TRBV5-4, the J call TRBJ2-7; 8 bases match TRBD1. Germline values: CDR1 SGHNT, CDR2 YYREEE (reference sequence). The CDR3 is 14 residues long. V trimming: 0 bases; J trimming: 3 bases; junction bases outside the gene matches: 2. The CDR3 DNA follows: TGTGCCAGCAGCTTGGCACAGGGGGGCTACGAGCAGTACTTC. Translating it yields CASSLAQGGYEQYF.

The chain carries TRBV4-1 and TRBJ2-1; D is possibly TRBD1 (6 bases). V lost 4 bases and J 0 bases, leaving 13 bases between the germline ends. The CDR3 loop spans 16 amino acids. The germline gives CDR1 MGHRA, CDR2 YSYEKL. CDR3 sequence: CASSPLQGSSYNEQFF. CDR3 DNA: TGCGCCAGCAGCCCACTACAGGGAAGCTCCTACAATGAGCAGTTCTTC.

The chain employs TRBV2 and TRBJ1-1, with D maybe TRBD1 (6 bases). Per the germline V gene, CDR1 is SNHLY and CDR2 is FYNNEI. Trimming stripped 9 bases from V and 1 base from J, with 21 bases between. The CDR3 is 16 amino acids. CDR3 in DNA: TGTGCCAGGGAGCTAACAACCCGGGACAAGAACACTGAAGCTTTCTTT. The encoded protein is CARELTTRDKNTEAFF.

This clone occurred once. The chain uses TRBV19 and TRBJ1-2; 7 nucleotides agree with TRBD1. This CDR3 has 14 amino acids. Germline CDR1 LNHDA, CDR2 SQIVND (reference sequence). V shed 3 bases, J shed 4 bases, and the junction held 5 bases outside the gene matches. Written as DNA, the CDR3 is TGTGCCAGTAGTATTGGGACAGTAGTCTATGGCTACACCTTC. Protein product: CASSIGTVVYGYTF.

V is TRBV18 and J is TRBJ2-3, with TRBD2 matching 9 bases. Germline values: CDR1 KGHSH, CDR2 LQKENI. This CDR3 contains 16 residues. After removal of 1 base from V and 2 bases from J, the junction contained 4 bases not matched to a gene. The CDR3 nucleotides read TGTGCCAGCTCACCACTTGGACTAGCGCCCACAGATACGCAGTATTTT. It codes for CASSPLGLAPTDTQYF.

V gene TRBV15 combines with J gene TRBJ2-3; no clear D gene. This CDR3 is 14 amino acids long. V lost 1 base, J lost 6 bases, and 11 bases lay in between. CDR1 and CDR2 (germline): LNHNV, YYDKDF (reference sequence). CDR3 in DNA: TGTGCCACCAGCAGAGTTCTAGGTCGGGATACGCAGTATTTT. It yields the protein CATSRVLGRDTQYF.

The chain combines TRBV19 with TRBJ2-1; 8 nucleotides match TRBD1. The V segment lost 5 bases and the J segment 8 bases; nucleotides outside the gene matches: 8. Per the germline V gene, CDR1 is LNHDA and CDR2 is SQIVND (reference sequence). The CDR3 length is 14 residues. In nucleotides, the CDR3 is TGTGCCAGTAGTCTTGGGGACAGGATACATGAGCAGTTCTTC. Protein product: CASSLGDRIHEQFF.

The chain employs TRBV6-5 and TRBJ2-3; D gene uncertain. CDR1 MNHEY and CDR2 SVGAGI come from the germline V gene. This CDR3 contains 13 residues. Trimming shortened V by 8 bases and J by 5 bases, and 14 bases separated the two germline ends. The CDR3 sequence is CASQRESVDTQYF. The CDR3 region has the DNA TGTGCCAGCCAACGCGAGTCCGTAGATACGCAGTATTTT.

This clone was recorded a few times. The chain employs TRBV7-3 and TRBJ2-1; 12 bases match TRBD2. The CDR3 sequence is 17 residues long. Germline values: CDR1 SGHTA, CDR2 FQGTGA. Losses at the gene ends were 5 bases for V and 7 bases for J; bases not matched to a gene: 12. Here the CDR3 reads CASSAALLAGGLNEQFF. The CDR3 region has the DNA TGTGCCAGCAGCGCCGCGCTACTAGCGGGGGGTTTGAATGAGCAGTTCTTC.

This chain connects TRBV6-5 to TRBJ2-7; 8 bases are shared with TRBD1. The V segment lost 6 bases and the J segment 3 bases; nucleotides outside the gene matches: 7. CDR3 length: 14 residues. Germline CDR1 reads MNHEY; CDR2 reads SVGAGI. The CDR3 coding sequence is TGTGCCAGCAGCCAAGGGACAGGTTTCTACGAGCAGTACTTC. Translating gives CASSQGTGFYEQYF.

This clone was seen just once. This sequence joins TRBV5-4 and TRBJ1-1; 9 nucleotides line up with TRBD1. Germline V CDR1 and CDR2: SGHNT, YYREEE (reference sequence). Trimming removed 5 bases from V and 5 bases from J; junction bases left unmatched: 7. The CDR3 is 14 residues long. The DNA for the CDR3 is TGTGCCAGCAGGGGACAGGGAGGTTGGACTGAAGCTTTCTTT. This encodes CASRGQGGWTEAFF. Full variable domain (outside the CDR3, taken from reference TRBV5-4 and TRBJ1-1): ETGVTQSPTHLIKTRGQQVTLRCSSQSGHNTVSWYQQALGQGPQFIFQYYREEENGRGNFPPRFSGLQFPNYSSELNVNALELDDSALYLCASRGQGGWTEAFFGQGTRLTVV.

CDR3 protein: CASSPRTGEENTIYF. CDR3 nucleotides: TGTGCCAGCTCACCTCGGACAGGGGAGGAGAACACCATATATTTT. J is TRBJ1-3 and V is TRBV18, with 9 bases that match TRBD1. The ends lost 3 bases at V and 7 bases at J; junction bases unmatched: 7. Germline CDR1 and CDR2: KGHSH and LQKENI. This CDR3 region has 15 residues.

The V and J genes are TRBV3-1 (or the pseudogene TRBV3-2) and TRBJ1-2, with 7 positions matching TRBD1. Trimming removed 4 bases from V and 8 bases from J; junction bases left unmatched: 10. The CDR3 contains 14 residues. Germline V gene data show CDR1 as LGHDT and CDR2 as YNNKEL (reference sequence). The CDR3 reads CASSLADREVGYTF. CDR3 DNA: TGTGCCAGCAGCCTTGCCGACAGGGAGGTAGGCTACACCTTC.

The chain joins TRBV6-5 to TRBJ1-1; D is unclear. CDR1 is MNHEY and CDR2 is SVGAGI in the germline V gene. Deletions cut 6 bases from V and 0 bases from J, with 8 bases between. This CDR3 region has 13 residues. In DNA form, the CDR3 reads TGTGCCAGCAGCGGGAGAATGAACACTGAAGCTTTCTTT. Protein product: CASSGRMNTEAFF.

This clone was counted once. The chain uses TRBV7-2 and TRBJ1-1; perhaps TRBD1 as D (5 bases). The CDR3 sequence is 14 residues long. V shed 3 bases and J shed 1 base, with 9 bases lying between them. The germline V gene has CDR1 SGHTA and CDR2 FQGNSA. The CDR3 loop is CASSLVRANTEAFF. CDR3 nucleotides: TGTGCCAGCAGCTTGGTCAGGGCGAACACTGAAGCTTTCTTT. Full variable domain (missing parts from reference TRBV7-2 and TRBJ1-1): GAGVSQSPSNKVTEKGKDVELRCDPISGHTALYWYRQSLGQGLEFLIYFQGNSAPDKSGLPSDRFSAERTGGSVSTLTIQRTQQEDSAVYLCASSLVRANTEAFFGQGTRLTVV.

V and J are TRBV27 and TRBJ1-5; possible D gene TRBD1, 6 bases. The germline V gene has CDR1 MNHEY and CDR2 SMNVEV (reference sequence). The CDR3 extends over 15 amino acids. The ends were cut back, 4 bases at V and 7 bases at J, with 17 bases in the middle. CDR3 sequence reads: CASSSGTIRKQPQHF. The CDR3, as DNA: TGTGCCAGCAGTTCTGGGACAATTAGGAAGCAGCCCCAGCATTTT.